Presented here are 17 T cell receptor beta chains from one specimen sequenced in a study of blood T cell repertoires in COVID-19. The table came from immunoSEQ multiplex PCR; TCRdb's copy has only in-frame clones and leaves some out. The sample lists more than 65,000 clones, around 90% occurring once. Source material: peripheral blood. These receptors were collected from a woman aged 45-59 years with acute or convalescent COVID-19.

The J gene is TRBJ2-2, the V gene TRBV18, with a possible D match to TRBD1 (6 bases). Looked up from germline, CDR1 is KGHSH and CDR2 is LQKENI. The CDR3 is 17 residues long. The V end lost 3 bases, the J end lost 2 bases, and 16 bases lay between the germline ends. The DNA for the CDR3 is TGTGCCAGCTCACCCCGACAGGCTGGGGGTAACACCGGGGAGCTGTTTTTT. Translation gives CASSPRQAGGNTGELFF.

The chain carries TRBV19 and TRBJ1-5; D perhaps matches TRBD1 (6 bases). The V gene's germline CDR1 is LNHDA and CDR2 SQIVND (reference sequence). Deletions cut 6 bases from V and 1 base from J, with 7 bases between. CDR3 length equals 13 residues. The CDR3 nucleotides read TGTGCCAGTAGGAGGGGGAGCAATCAGCCCCAGCATTTT. Its translation: CASRRGSNQPQHF.

The chain has TRBV5-1 and TRBJ2-7; TRBD2 matches 9 bases. V shed 0 bases, J shed 5 bases, and the junction held 3 bases outside the gene matches. The CDR3 loop spans 14 amino acids. In germline, CDR1 is SGHRS, CDR2 YFSETQ. The CDR3 region has the DNA TGCGCCAGCAGCTTGGGGCGGGAGGGCAACGAGCAGTACTTC. It encodes CASSLGREGNEQYF. Looking up the rest from reference TRBV5-1 and TRBJ2-7 gives the full variable domain: KAGVTQTPRYLIKTRGQQVTLSCSPISGHRSVSWYQQTPGQGLQFLFEYFSETQRNKGNFPGRFSGRQFSNSRSEMNVSTLELGDSALYLCASSLGREGNEQYFGPGTRLTVT.

The chain couples TRBV30 to TRBJ1-3; D is uncertain. V lost 0 bases and J lost 0, with 6 bases in between. Germline V gene sequence: CDR1 GTSNPN, CDR2 SVGIG (reference sequence). The CDR3 length is 14 residues. DNA for the CDR3: TGTGCCTGGAGTGTACTTCACTCTGGAAACACCATATATTTT. Translation: CAWSVLHSGNTIYF. Full variable domain (missing parts from reference TRBV30 and TRBJ1-3): SQTIHQWPATLVQPVGSPLSLECTVEGTSNPNLYWYRQAAGRGLQLLFYSVGIGQISSEVPQNLSASRPQDRQFILSSKKLLLSDSGFYLCAWSVLHSGNTIYFGEGSWLTVV.

This chain links TRBV5-8 with TRBJ1-6; 9 bases are shared with TRBD1. Per the germline V gene, CDR1 is SGHTS and CDR2 is YDEGEE. This CDR3 has 15 residues. V lost 2 bases to trimming and J lost 6 bases; unmatched junction nucleotides: 3. The CDR3 loop is CASSLGTGPNSPLHF. The CDR3 DNA sequence: TGTGCCAGCAGCTTAGGGACAGGGCCTAATTCACCCCTCCACTTT.

This clone showed up just once. The J gene is TRBJ2-4, the V gene TRBV6-1; 7 nucleotides match TRBD2. In germline, CDR1 is MNHNS, CDR2 SASEGT. CDR3 length: 15 amino acids. The V segment lost 0 bases and the J segment 1 base; nucleotides outside the gene matches: 0. The chain's CDR3 is CASSEAGGAKNIQYF. The CDR3 DNA sequence: TGTGCCAGCAGTGAAGCCGGGGGGGCCAAAAACATTCAGTACTTC.

This sequence joins TRBV14 and TRBJ2-7, with D perhaps matching TRBD1 (6 bases). CDR3 length: 13 amino acids. V lost 5 bases and J 5 bases, leaving 13 bases between the germline ends. Per the germline V gene, CDR1 is SGHDN and CDR2 is FVKESK. The CDR3 is CASSTRTVDEQYF. In DNA form, the CDR3 reads TGTGCCAGCAGCACCCGGACAGTCGACGAGCAGTACTTC.

The gene calls are TRBV7-9 and TRBJ2-3; TRBD1 matches 8 bases. CDR1 and CDR2 from the germline V gene are SEHNR and FQNEAQ (reference sequence). This CDR3 has 17 amino acids. The junction had 9 bases not matched to a gene; V was cut back by 3 bases and J by 1 base. This chain's CDR3 is CASSLETGVRRTDTQYF. The CDR3 nucleotides are TGTGCCAGCAGCTTGGAGACAGGGGTCAGACGCACAGATACGCAGTATTTT.

The chain combines TRBV28 with TRBJ1-5; D is unclear. CDR3 length equals 14 residues. The germline V gene has CDR1 MDHEN and CDR2 SYDVKM. Trimming stripped 6 bases from V and 2 bases from J, with 11 bases between. CDR3 protein: CASRTIGGNQPQHF. CDR3 nucleotides: TGTGCCAGCAGGACTATCGGCGGCAATCAGCCCCAGCATTTT.

The chain links TRBV11-2 to TRBJ1-1, with D possibly being TRBD1 (6 bases). This CDR3 has 11 residues. The V end lost 5 bases, the J end lost 10 bases, and 11 bases lay between the germline ends. Germline V gene sequence: CDR1 SGHAT, CDR2 FQNNGV. Written as DNA, the CDR3 is TGTGCCAGCAGCCCGGGCAGGGGAGCTTTCTTT. It specifies CASSPGRGAFF.

V and J are TRBV5-1 and TRBJ2-7, with 8 positions matching TRBD1. The germline gives CDR1 SGHRS, CDR2 YFSETQ. V lost 2 bases, J lost 1 base, and 5 bases stayed unmatched. This CDR3 region has 15 residues. The CDR3 DNA reads TGCGCCAGCAGCTTTCAGGGGACAGGATCCTACGAGCAGTACTTC. It yields the protein CASSFQGTGSYEQYF. The whole variable domain, filled in from reference TRBV5-1 and TRBJ2-7, reads KAGVTQTPRYLIKTRGQQVTLSCSPISGHRSVSWYQQTPGQGLQFLFEYFSETQRNKGNFPGRFSGRQFSNSRSEMNVSTLELGDSALYLCASSFQGTGSYEQYFGPGTRLTVT.

The chain joins TRBV9 to TRBJ1-3; 8 positions agree with TRBD1. V trimming: 4 bases; J trimming: 0 bases; junction bases outside the gene matches: 12. CDR3 length: 18 residues. The germline CDR1 and CDR2 sequences are SGDLS and YYNGEE. The CDR3, as DNA: TGTGCCAGCAGCCCTGGACAGGGTAGAATCCACTCTGGAAACACCATATATTTT. Translating gives CASSPGQGRIHSGNTIYF.

The J gene is TRBJ1-4, the V gene TRBV4-2, with 7 bases matching TRBD1. Germline V gene sequence: CDR1 LGHNA, CDR2 YNFKEQ. After removal of 3 bases from V and 4 bases from J, the junction contained 5 bases not matched to a gene. The length of the CDR3 is 15 residues. CDR3 nucleotides: TGTGCCAGCAGCCAGGGCGGGACAGATAATGAAAAACTGTTTTTT. It codes for CASSQGGTDNEKLFF.

V and J are TRBV7-2 and TRBJ2-7; 9 bases agree with TRBD1. The J segment lost 0 bases and the V segment lost 1 base, leaving 7 bases of the junction unmatched. Per the germline V gene, CDR1 is SGHTA and CDR2 is FQGNSA. This CDR3 has 17 residues. The CDR3 DNA reads as TGTGCCAGCAGCTTAGGTCCGGGACAGGGCGGCTCCTACGAGCAGTACTTC. Amino acids: CASSLGPGQGGSYEQYF.

The V gene is TRBV4-1, the J gene TRBJ1-3; D is undetermined. Germline values: CDR1 MGHRA, CDR2 YSYEKL. Trimming took 1 base from V and 2 from J, leaving 9 bases between them. CDR3 length equals 15 residues. The CDR3 bases are TGCGCCAGCAGCCAAGTTGGAGGAGCTGGAAACACCATATATTTT. This translates into CASSQVGGAGNTIYF.

CDR3 in amino acids: CASSSDVSSYGYTF. In nucleotides, the CDR3 is TGTGCCAGCAGTTCCGATGTAAGCTCCTATGGCTACACCTTC. The chain employs TRBV6-6 and TRBJ1-2; the D is unclear. The CDR3 has 14 residues. V lost 4 bases and J 4 bases, leaving 13 bases between the germline ends. Germline V lookup: CDR1 MNHNY, CDR2 SVGAGI (reference sequence).

The chain carries TRBV6-2 or TRBV6-3 and TRBJ1-6, with no clear D. The CDR3 is 12 residues long. Germline CDR1 is MNHEY and CDR2 is SVGEGT. V was clipped by 8 bases and J by 8 bases, with 10 bases between them. The CDR3 bases are TGTGCCAGCGGCCTAGAGTATTCACCCCTCCACTTT. This sequence encodes CASGLEYSPLHF.